This T cell receptor (beta chain) was sequenced during a study of blood T cell repertoires in COVID-19. For the study at large: The United States, Italy and Spain provided the acute and convalescent COVID-19 samples. The analysed material was cDNA or gDNA that came from T cells, B-cell-depleted T cells, or PBMCs.

Source study methods: Reference gene primer amplification in the assay estimated nucleated cell counts. Data came from immunoSEQ multiplex PCR; TCRdb stores just in-frame clones and leaves some out. That table furnishes V, J and clone size, whereas the DNA furnished D and trimming. Of some 56,000 clones in the sample, more than 60% were seen once. The J segment lost 6 bases and the V segment lost 1 base, leaving 11 bases of the junction unmatched. The CDR3 length is 16 residues. From germline, CDR1 is SGHTA and CDR2 FQGNSA. Sequences were obtained from peripheral blood. The TCR comes from a woman aged 50 to 60 with active or convalescent COVID-19. The chain combines TRBV7-2 with TRBJ1-2, with 7 nucleotides matching TRBD1. CDR3 in DNA: TGTGCCAGCAGCTTAGTACCCCCGACAGGGTACCATGGCTACACCTTC. This encodes CASSLVPPTGYHGYTF.